These 27 T cell receptor beta chains came from one sample sequenced in a study of response to subunit inactivated influenza vaccine. TCRdb fed the RT-PCR reads into MiXCR, producing one record per CDR3 protein. The sample contains about 570,000 distinct CDR3 sequences, roughly 10% of which appear only once. These data were also filed under a second study, of T cells expressing NK-cell markers. From that report: The authors generated TCR beta cDNA through 5'RACE template switching with UMIs.

The sample was PBMCs from blood, taken on the day of vaccination. These receptor sequences come from a man aged 45-65 years who received an inactivated influenza vaccine.

V gene TRBV12-3 or TRBV12-4 combines with J gene TRBJ2-1; 13 bases align to TRBD2. This CDR3 has 15 residues. Germline trimming cut 5 bases from V and 8 bases from J; bases unmatched to any gene: 6. The CDR3 DNA sequence: TGTGCCAGCAGTGGCGGACTAGCGGGGGAAGATGAGCAGTTCTTC. This codes for CASSGGLAGEDEQFF.

J is TRBJ2-7 and V is TRBV5-1, with 7 bases that match TRBD2. V was clipped by 0 bases and J by 6 bases; unmatched bases: 12. The germline V gene has CDR1 SGHRS and CDR2 YFSETQ. The CDR3 runs 16 residues. The CDR3 here is CASSLAGGRALSEQYF. The CDR3 DNA is TGCGCCAGCAGCTTGGCCGGTGGGAGGGCCTTATCCGAGCAGTACTTC.

This chain links TRBV5-6 with TRBJ2-1, with TRBD2 identical over 12 bases. V lost 6 bases and J lost 2; bases outside the gene matches: 3. Germline CDR1 and CDR2: SGHDT and YYEEEE. This CDR3 has 15 residues. The CDR3 region has the DNA TGTGCCAGCACCCGGACTAGCGGGGCCTACAATGAGCAGTTCTTC. Its translation: CASTRTSGAYNEQFF. Supplemented by reference TRBV5-6 and TRBJ2-1, the full variable domain reads DAGVTQSPTHLIKTRGQQVTLRCSPKSGHDTVSWYQQALGQGPQFIFQYYEEEERQRGNFPDRFSGHQFPNYSSELNVNALLLGDSALYLCASTRTSGAYNEQFFGPGTRLTVL.

The rearrangement uses TRBV13 and TRBJ2-1; no definite D call. V was trimmed by 3 bases and J by 6 bases, leaving 6 bases between them. The CDR3 has 12 residues. CDR1 and CDR2 (germline): PRHDT, FYEKMQ (reference sequence). CDR3: CASSFGPNEQFF. For the CDR3, the DNA is TGTGCCAGCAGCTTCGGTCCCAATGAGCAGTTCTTC.

The chain carries TRBV5-6 and TRBJ2-3; 9 bases agree with TRBD2. V lost 4 bases and J lost 3; bases outside the gene matches: 9. There are 16 residues in the CDR3. The germline gives CDR1 SGHDT, CDR2 YYEEEE. Written as DNA, the CDR3 is TGTGCCAGCAGCCCACGGGTAGCGGGAGCAACAGATACGCAGTATTTT. Amino acid sequence: CASSPRVAGATDTQYF.

As for this clonotype: A read error may account for a junction end that differs from germline. The V call is TRBV2, the J call TRBJ2-7, with 7 bases aligning to TRBD2. Germline CDR1 reads SNHLY; CDR2 reads FYNNEI. The length of the CDR3 is 15 residues. The DNA of the CDR3 is TGTCCCAGCAGTGCTGGCGGGGGAGTTCCCTACGAGCAGTACTTC. Translated: CPSSAGGGVPYEQYF.

The chain has TRBV24-1 and TRBJ1-5; D possibly corresponds to TRBD1 (6 bases). CDR3 size: 14 residues. V was trimmed by 2 bases and J by 7 bases, leaving 11 bases between them. Germline CDR1 reads KGHDR; CDR2 reads SFDVKD. This chain's CDR3 is CATSDYRVGQPQHF. The DNA of the CDR3 is TGTGCCACCAGTGATTACAGGGTGGGACAGCCCCAGCATTTT.

V is TRBV5-1 and J is TRBJ1-1; D possibly corresponds to TRBD1 (6 bases). CDR1 is SGHRS and CDR2 is YFSETQ in the germline V gene. Trimming left V 0 bases short and J 5 bases short, with 14 bases between. The CDR3 contains 15 residues. In nucleotides, the CDR3 is TGCGCCAGCAGCTTGGACGGGGGGGCGCCGACTGAAGCTTTCTTT. Translating it yields CASSLDGGAPTEAFF.

A few counts support this clonotype. This CDR3 reads CASRYRAMNTGELFF. In DNA, the CDR3 is TGTGCCAGCAGATACAGGGCTATGAACACCGGGGAGCTGTTTTTT. This chain joins TRBV28 and TRBJ2-2; D perhaps matches TRBD1 (6 bases). Germline loops: CDR1 MDHEN, CDR2 SYDVKM. The CDR3 sequence is 15 residues long. Trimming stripped 6 bases from V and 1 base from J, with 12 bases between.

The rearrangement links TRBV29-1 to TRBJ1-1; unclear D gene. Trimming removed 4 bases from V and 5 bases from J, with 8 bases in between. Looked up from germline, CDR1 is SQVTM and CDR2 is ANQGSEA. This CDR3 spans 11 amino acids. The CDR3 bases are TGCAGCGTTGTTACTTGGACTGAAGCTTTCTTT. Translating it yields CSVVTWTEAFF.

This clonotype has more than one count but fewer than ten. The gene calls are TRBV12-3 or TRBV12-4 and TRBJ1-4, with D unclear. Trimming took 6 bases from V and 8 from J, leaving 13 bases between them. The CDR3 is 13 residues long. In nucleotides, the CDR3 is TGTGCCAGCAGCCGAAGGGAAGGCGAAAAACTGTTTTTT. It translates to CASSRREGEKLFF.

This clonotype has more than one count but fewer than ten. V usage is TRBV29-1 and J usage is TRBJ2-5; D is possibly TRBD2 (6 bases). Trimming took off 4 bases at V and 5 bases at J, with 14 bases between the two ends. This CDR3 is 13 amino acids long. CDR1 is SQVTM, CDR2 ANQGSEA, per germline. DNA for the CDR3: TGCAGCGTTGTAGCGGACTGGATGGAGACCCAGTACTTC. Protein product: CSVVADWMETQYF.

V gene TRBV12-3 or TRBV12-4 combines with J gene TRBJ1-2, with 12 bases that match TRBD1. Trimming removed 4 bases from V and 7 bases from J; junction bases left unmatched: 10. The CDR3 is 16 amino acids. CDR3 coding DNA: TGTGCCAGCAGTTCGTCGGGACAGGGGGCGTCCGGTGGCTACACCTTC. Translated: CASSSSGQGASGGYTF.

This chain joins TRBV4-3 and TRBJ2-7; 7 nucleotides align to TRBD1. CDR1 and CDR2 (germline): LGHNA, YSLEER. V shed 5 bases, J shed 4 bases, and the junction held 8 bases outside the gene matches. The CDR3 has 14 residues. The CDR3 DNA sequence: TGCGCCAGCAGCGAAAGGGACAGAGTTTACGAGCAGTACTTC. Amino acid sequence: CASSERDRVYEQYF.

This clonotype came up a few times. The V gene is TRBV28, the J gene TRBJ2-7; D gene uncertain. V was pared by 3 bases and J by 2 bases, with 11 bases between. The CDR3 sequence is 14 residues long. CDR1 MDHEN and CDR2 SYDVKM come from the germline V gene. The CDR3 DNA reads as TGTGCCAGCAGTTTGGCCCGTACGACCTACGAGCAGTACTTC. Residues: CASSLARTTYEQYF.

This clonotype was picked up a small number of times. The chain recombines TRBV5-1 with TRBJ1-2; no clear D. V was shortened by 4 bases and J by 6 bases, with 10 bases between the two germline ends. From germline, CDR1 is SGHRS and CDR2 YFSETQ. This CDR3 has 12 amino acids. The CDR3 DNA reads TGCGCCAGCAGCCTAGACCGAAATGGCTACACCTTC. Its protein product is CASSLDRNGYTF.

This clonotype was recorded at least ten times. The chain links TRBV9 to TRBJ2-1; TRBD2 matches at 10 bases. The V segment lost 2 bases and the J segment 8 bases; nucleotides outside the gene matches: 13. The germline gives CDR1 SGDLS, CDR2 YYNGEE. CDR3 size: 17 residues. For the CDR3, the DNA is TGTGCCAGCAGCGTCACCTCCACGGGACTAGCGTTAGATGAGCAGTTCTTC. It translates to CASSVTSTGLALDEQFF. Full variable domain (remainder filled in from reference TRBV9 and TRBJ2-1): DSGVTQTPKHLITATGQRVTLRCSPRSGDLSVYWYQQSLDQGLQFLIQYYNGEERAKGNILERFSAQQFPDLHSELNLSSLELGDSALYFCASSVTSTGLALDEQFFGPGTRLTVL.

In this sample, this clonotype turned up a few times. V is TRBV14 and J is TRBJ2-1, with 8 bases that match TRBD1. The V segment lost 3 bases and the J segment 1 base; nucleotides outside the gene matches: 5. The CDR3 totals 16 residues. CDR1 is SGHDN and CDR2 is FVKESK in the germline V gene. This CDR3 reads CASSHHRGASYNEQFF. CDR3 sequence (DNA): TGTGCCAGCAGCCATCACAGGGGGGCATCCTACAATGAGCAGTTCTTC. Full variable domain (outside the CDR3, taken from reference TRBV14 and TRBJ2-1): EAGVTQFPSHSVIEKGQTVTLRCDPISGHDNLYWYRRVMGKEIKFLLHFVKESKQDESGMPNNRFLAERTGGTYSTLKVQPAELEDSGVYFCASSHHRGASYNEQFFGPGTRLTVL.

This clonotype was detected many times. The chain employs TRBV7-9 and TRBJ2-7; a possible D gene is TRBD2 (5 bases). V lost 6 bases, J lost 5 bases, and 14 bases lay in between. Germline lookup yields CDR1 SEHNR and CDR2 FQNEAQ (reference sequence). The CDR3 is made up of 13 amino acids. CDR3 protein: CASSPRRENEQYF. The CDR3 DNA reads TGTGCCAGCAGTCCCCGCCGGGAAAACGAGCAGTACTTC.

In its sample, this clonotype was seen many times. The V and J genes are TRBV7-8 and TRBJ1-5; no clear D gene. CDR3 size: 16 residues. Germline CDR1 is SGHVS and CDR2 is FQNEAQ. V was clipped by 5 bases and J by 1 base, with 15 bases between them. The CDR3 sequence: CASSRSRVMSNQPQHF. CDR3 bases: TGTGCCAGCAGCCGTAGCCGAGTTATGAGCAATCAGCCCCAGCATTTT.

This clonotype was picked up a small number of times. The chain has TRBV29-1 and TRBJ2-6; D is undetermined. Germline V gene sequence: CDR1 SQVTM, CDR2 ANQGSEA. The CDR3 loop spans 13 amino acids. V was shortened by 4 bases and J by 3 bases, with 7 bases between the two germline ends. In nucleotides, the CDR3 is TGCAGCGTTGGACCCGTTGGGGCCAACGTCCTGACTTTC. Its protein product is CSVGPVGANVLTF.

This chain connects TRBV27 to TRBJ2-1; 11 bases are a match to TRBD1. The V and J ends lost 2 bases and 0 bases, in that order; junction bases with no gene match: 15. Germline V gene lookup returns CDR1 MNHEY and CDR2 SMNVEV (reference sequence). This CDR3 region has 21 residues. CDR3 nucleotides: TGTGCCAGCAGTTTAGGGACAGGGGGGCCGGACTACTTGAGCTCCTACAATGAGCAGTTCTTC. This encodes CASSLGTGGPDYLSSYNEQFF.

This clonotype was detected only a few times. V is TRBV4-3 and J is TRBJ1-5, with D possibly being TRBD1 (6 bases). The CDR3 covers 15 residues. The V end was cut by 1 base, the J end by 5 bases, with 12 bases between. Per the germline V gene, CDR1 is LGHNA and CDR2 is YSLEER. The CDR3 DNA is TGCGCCAGCAGCCAAGGTAGAGGGGGTCATCAGCCCCAGCATTTT. Protein product: CASSQGRGGHQPQHF.

The CDR3 region is CSASSPGQGIYGYTF. In DNA, the CDR3 is TGCAGTGCTAGTTCCCCGGGACAGGGGATCTATGGCTACACCTTC. The chain links TRBV20-1 to TRBJ1-2; TRBD1 matches 10 bases. Germline CDR1 and CDR2: DFQATT and SNEGSKA (reference sequence). The junction had 8 bases not matched to a gene; V was cut back by 3 bases and J by 4 bases. This CDR3 has 15 amino acids.

The J gene is TRBJ2-7, the V gene TRBV15; weak D call: TRBD1 (6 bases). The CDR3 has 14 amino acids. Trimming took off 5 bases at V and 2 bases at J, with 13 bases between the two ends. From germline, CDR1 is LNHNV and CDR2 YYDKDF (reference sequence). Here the CDR3 reads CATSRTGNPYEQYF. The CDR3 region has the DNA TGTGCCACCAGCCGTACAGGGAATCCCTACGAGCAGTACTTC.

This chain uses TRBV5-6 with TRBJ1-4; the D is unclear. The CDR3 runs 14 residues. The V and J ends lost 5 bases and 7 bases respectively, with 15 bases between them. CDR1 and CDR2 from the germline V gene are SGHDT and YYEEEE. DNA for the CDR3: TGTGCCAGCAGTCCGGCGCAGATGGGTGAAAAACTGTTTTTT. Amino acid sequence: CASSPAQMGEKLFF.

This rearrangement joins TRBV24-1 to TRBJ2-3; D could derive from TRBD1 or TRBD2 (5 bases each). Germline V CDR1 and CDR2: KGHDR, SFDVKD. The ends were cut back, 4 bases at V and 8 bases at J, with 18 bases in the middle. The length of the CDR3 is 15 residues. CDR3 amino acids: CATSDPGTPLGTQYF. CDR3 nucleotides: TGTGCCACCAGTGACCCCGGGACCCCGCTCGGTACGCAGTATTTT.